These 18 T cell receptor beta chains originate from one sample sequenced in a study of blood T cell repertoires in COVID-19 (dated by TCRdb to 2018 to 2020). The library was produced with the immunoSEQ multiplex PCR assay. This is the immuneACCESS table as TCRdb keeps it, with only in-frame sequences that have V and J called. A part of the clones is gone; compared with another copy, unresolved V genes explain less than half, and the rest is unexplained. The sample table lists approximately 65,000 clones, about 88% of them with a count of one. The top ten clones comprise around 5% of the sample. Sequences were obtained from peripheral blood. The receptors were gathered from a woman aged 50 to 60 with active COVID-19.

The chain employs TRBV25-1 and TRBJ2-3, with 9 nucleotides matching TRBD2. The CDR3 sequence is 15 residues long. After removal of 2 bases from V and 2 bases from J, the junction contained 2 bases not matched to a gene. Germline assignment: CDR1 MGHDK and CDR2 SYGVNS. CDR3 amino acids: CASSEASGNTDTQYF. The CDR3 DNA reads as TGTGCCAGCAGTGAAGCTAGCGGGAACACAGATACGCAGTATTTT.

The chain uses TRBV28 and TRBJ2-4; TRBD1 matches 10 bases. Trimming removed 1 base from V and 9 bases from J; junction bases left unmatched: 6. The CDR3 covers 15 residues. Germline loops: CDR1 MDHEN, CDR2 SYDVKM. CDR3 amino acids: CASSLSGTGEGIQYF. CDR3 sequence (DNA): TGTGCCAGCAGTTTATCCGGGACAGGGGAGGGCATTCAGTACTTC.

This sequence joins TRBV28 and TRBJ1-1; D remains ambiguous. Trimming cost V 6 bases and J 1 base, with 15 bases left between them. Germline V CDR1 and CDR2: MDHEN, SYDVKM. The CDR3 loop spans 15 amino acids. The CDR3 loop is CASRVGGRPNTEAFF. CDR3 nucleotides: TGTGCCAGCAGGGTCGGAGGACGGCCGAACACTGAAGCTTTCTTT.

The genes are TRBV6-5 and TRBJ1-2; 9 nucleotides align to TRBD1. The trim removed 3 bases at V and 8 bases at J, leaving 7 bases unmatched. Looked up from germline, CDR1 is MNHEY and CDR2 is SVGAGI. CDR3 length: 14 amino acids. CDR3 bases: TGTGCCAGCAGTTATGGACAGGGGTGGAGCGGCTACACCTTC. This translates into CASSYGQGWSGYTF.

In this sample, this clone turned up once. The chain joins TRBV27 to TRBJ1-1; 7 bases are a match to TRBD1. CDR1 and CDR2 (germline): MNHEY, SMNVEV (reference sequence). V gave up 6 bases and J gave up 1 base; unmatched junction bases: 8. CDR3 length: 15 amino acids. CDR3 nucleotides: TGTGCCAGCAGGCCCGACAGGGCGAGGAACACTGAAGCTTTCTTT. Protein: CASRPDRARNTEAFF.

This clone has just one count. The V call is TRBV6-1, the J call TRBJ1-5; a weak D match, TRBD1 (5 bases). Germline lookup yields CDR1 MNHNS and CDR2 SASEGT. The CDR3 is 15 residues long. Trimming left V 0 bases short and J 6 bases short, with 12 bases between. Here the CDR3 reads CASSEARGAGQPQHF. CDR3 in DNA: TGTGCCAGCAGTGAAGCAAGGGGTGCAGGTCAGCCCCAGCATTTT.

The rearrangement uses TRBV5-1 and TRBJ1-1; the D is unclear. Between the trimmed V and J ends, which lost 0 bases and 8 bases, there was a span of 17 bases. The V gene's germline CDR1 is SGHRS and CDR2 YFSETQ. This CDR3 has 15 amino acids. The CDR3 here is CASSLDSGLWQEAFF. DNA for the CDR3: TGCGCCAGCAGCTTGGATAGCGGACTTTGGCAGGAAGCTTTCTTT.

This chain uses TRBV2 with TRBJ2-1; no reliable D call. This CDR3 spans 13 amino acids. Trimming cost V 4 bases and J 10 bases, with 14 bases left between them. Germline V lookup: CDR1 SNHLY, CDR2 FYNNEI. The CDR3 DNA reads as TGTGCCAGCAGTGTCGGAGTTGCGAGGGAGCAGTTCTTC. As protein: CASSVGVAREQFF.

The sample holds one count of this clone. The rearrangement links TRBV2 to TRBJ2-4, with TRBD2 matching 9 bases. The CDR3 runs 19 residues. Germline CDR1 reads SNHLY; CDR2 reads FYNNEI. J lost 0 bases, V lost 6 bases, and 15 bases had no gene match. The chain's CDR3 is CASRRSGLAELLAKNIQYF. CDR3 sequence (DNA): TGTGCCAGCAGGAGGTCGGGACTAGCAGAACTCTTAGCCAAAAACATTCAGTACTTC.

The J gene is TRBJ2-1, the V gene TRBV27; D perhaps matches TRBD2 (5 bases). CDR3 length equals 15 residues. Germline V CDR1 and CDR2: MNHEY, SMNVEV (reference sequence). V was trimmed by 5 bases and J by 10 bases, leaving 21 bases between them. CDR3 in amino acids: CASSPRTGEGREQFF. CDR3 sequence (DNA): TGTGCCAGCAGTCCCCGGACCGGAGAGGGCAGAGAGCAGTTCTTC.

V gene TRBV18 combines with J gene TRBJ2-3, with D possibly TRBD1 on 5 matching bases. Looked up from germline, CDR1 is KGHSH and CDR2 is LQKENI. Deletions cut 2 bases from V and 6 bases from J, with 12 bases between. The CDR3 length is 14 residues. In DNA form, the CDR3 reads TGTGCCAGCTCACCAGTCTGGGGCGAGGATACGCAGTATTTT. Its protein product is CASSPVWGEDTQYF. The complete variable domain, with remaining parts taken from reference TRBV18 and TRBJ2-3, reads NAGVMQNPRHLVRRRGQEARLRCSPMKGHSHVYWYRQLPEEGLKFMVYLQKENIIDESGMPKERFSAEFPKEGPSILRIQQVVRGDSAAYFCASSPVWGEDTQYFGPGTRLTVL.

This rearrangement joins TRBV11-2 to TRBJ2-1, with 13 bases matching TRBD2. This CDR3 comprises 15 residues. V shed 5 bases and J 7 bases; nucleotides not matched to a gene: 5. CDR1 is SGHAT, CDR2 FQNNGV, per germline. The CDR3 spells CASSAGTSGINEQFF. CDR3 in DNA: TGTGCCAGCAGCGCTGGGACTAGCGGGATTAATGAGCAGTTCTTC.

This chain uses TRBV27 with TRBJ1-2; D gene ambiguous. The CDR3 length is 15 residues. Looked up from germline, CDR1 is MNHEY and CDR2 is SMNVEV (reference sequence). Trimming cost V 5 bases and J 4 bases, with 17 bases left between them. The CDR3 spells CASSNGQPALYGYTF. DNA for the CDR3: TGTGCCAGCAGTAATGGGCAGCCAGCCCTCTATGGCTACACCTTC.

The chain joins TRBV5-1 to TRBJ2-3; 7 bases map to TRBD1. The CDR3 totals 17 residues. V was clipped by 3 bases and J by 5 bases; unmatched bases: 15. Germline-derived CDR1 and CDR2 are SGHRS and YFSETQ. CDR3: CASSSPTTGAGGDTQYF. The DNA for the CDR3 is TGCGCCAGCAGCTCCCCAACCACAGGGGCGGGTGGAGATACGCAGTATTTT.

The DNA for the CDR3 is TGTGCCAGCAGCCGACGACTATCCGCCAACGTCCTGACTTTC. Translation: CASSRRLSANVLTF. The V call is TRBV7-9, the J call TRBJ2-6; D perhaps matches TRBD2 (5 bases). Germline-derived CDR1 and CDR2 are SEHNR and FQNEAQ (reference sequence). The CDR3 sequence is 14 residues long. V was shortened by 5 bases and J by 7 bases, with 12 bases between the two germline ends.

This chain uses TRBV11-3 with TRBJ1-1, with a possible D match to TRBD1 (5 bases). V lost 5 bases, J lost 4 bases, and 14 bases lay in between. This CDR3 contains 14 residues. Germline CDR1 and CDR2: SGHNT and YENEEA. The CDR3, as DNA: TGTGCCAGCAGCCCGCAGGGTTCGAGCACTGAAGCTTTCTTT. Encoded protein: CASSPQGSSTEAFF.

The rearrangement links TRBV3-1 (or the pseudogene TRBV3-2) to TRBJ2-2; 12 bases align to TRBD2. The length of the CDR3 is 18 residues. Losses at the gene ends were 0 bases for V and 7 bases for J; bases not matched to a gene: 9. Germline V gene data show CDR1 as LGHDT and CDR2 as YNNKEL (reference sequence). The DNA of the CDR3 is TGTGCCAGCAGCCAAGAGCCTCGACTAGCGGGAGTGGGCGGGGAGCTGTTTTTT. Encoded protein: CASSQEPRLAGVGGELFF.

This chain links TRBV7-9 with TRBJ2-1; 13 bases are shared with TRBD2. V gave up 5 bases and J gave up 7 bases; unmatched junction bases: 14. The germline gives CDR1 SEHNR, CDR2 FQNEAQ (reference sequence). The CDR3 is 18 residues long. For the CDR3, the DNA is TGTGCCAGCAGCAAATTAGAACCGGGACTAGCGGGGTTGAATGAGCAGTTCTTC. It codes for CASSKLEPGLAGLNEQFF.